Sequencing of this TCR beta chain was carried out in a study of long-term antiretroviral therapy in people with HIV. This CDR3 spans 14 amino acids. Germline-derived CDR1 and CDR2 are SGHRS and YFSETQ. Researchers ran immunoSEQ v3.0 at survey level. Sequencing was performed with immunoSEQ multiplex PCR; in TCRdb, only in-frame clones are kept and a portion is missing. The sample holds 20,000 to 25,000 clones, around 83% seen once. The chain uses TRBV5-1 and TRBJ2-5, with a tentative D call TRBD2 (5 bases). The J call may be incorrect, as the DNA end agrees better with TRBJ2-7. The TCR was taken from a man in his 60s with HIV. The material was unsorted PBMCs, obtained 1.3 years after starting antiretroviral therapy. The CDR3 region has the DNA TGCGCCAGCAGCAACACCGGGGTCCCCTACGAGCAGTACTTC. This translates into CASSNTGVPYEQYF.